Shown below are 8 T cell receptor beta chains from a single sample sequenced in a study of regulatory T cells in long-lasting Graves disease. Time point specified: newly diagnosed GD, antithyroid drugs for less than 3 months. Following extraction of RNA from PBMCs, that RNA was used to make the TCR library. In building TCR beta libraries, iRepertoire HTBI primers were used together with Arm-PCR of CDR3 regions. TCRdb re-called the multiplex PCR reads with MiXCR, one entry per CDR3 protein. The data show 250,000 or so distinct CDR3 sequences, 15% to 20% seen once. This same sample was also taken into another study, of T cells in Graves' hyperthyroidism and ophthalmopathy.

The input for sequencing was peripheral blood mononuclear cells (PBMCs), taken at new diagnosis, from a patient treated with antithyroid drugs. Receptors were obtained from a woman aged 30 to 39 with Graves disease.

This clonotype was counted ten times or more. The chain couples TRBV6-1 to TRBJ1-1, with D unresolved. The CDR3 runs to 15 residues. Trimming shortened V by 5 bases and J by 1 base, and 14 bases separated the two germline ends. Germline-derived CDR1 and CDR2 are MNHNS and SASEGT. The CDR3 spells CASSPPVDANTEAFF. CDR3 nucleotide sequence: TGTGCCAGCAGTCCCCCCGTTGACGCGAACACTGAAGCTTTCTTT.

This clonotype was seen ten or more times. V gene TRBV12-5 combines with J gene TRBJ1-2; tentative D call: TRBD1 (6 bases). Trimming pared 5 bases from V and 3 bases from J, leaving 16 bases between. This CDR3 comprises 15 residues. Germline CDR1 LGHNT, CDR2 FRNRAP. CDR3 sequence: CASGTLIDRYYGYTF. The CDR3 DNA reads as TGTGCTAGTGGTACCTTGATCGACAGGTACTATGGCTACACCTTC.

A few counts support this clonotype. J is TRBJ2-3 and V is TRBV19; TRBD1 agrees at 9 bases. The CDR3 is made up of 17 amino acids. J lost 4 bases, V lost 4 bases, and 12 bases had no gene match. Looked up from germline, CDR1 is LNHDA and CDR2 is SQIVND (reference sequence). The CDR3 DNA is TGTGCCAGTAGTACAACTGGGACAGGGAATCATCCAGATACGCAGTATTTT. Its protein is CASSTTGTGNHPDTQYF.

This clonotype was observed many times. V and J are TRBV9 and TRBJ2-3, with 8 bases aligning to TRBD2. Germline V gene lookup returns CDR1 SGDLS and CDR2 YYNGEE. The junction had 3 bases not matched to a gene; V was cut back by 0 bases and J by 3 bases. The length of the CDR3 is 15 residues. CDR3 protein: CASSVASGGTDTQYF. The DNA for the CDR3 is TGTGCCAGCAGCGTAGCGAGCGGGGGAACAGATACGCAGTATTTT.

This clonotype was observed many times. V usage is TRBV7-2 and J usage is TRBJ1-1, with 12 bases that match TRBD1. This CDR3 contains 13 residues. The V segment lost 4 bases and the J segment 9 bases; nucleotides outside the gene matches: 3. Germline lookup yields CDR1 SGHTA and CDR2 FQGNSA. The CDR3 DNA sequence: TGTGCCAGCAGCTGGGACAGGGGGCAAAAAGCTTTCTTT. It specifies CASSWDRGQKAFF.

This clonotype turned up a few times. V gene TRBV5-1 combines with J gene TRBJ1-1; 7 positions agree with TRBD1. Trimming cost V 4 bases and J 4 bases; bases outside gene matches: 13. In germline, CDR1 is SGHRS, CDR2 YFSETQ. This CDR3 has 16 amino acids. The CDR3 loop is CASSPGGGGSVTEAFF. As DNA, the CDR3 is TGCGCCAGCAGCCCCGGGGGAGGGGGCTCGGTCACTGAAGCTTTCTTT.

This clonotype was seen repeatedly, ten times or more. The chain uses TRBV5-1 and TRBJ2-3; the D is unclear. The V gene's germline CDR1 is SGHRS and CDR2 YFSETQ. The CDR3 consists of 14 residues. The ends were cut back, 0 bases at V and 5 bases at J, with 10 bases in the middle. The CDR3 protein is CASSLGVARDTQYF. The CDR3 bases are TGCGCCAGCAGCTTGGGAGTAGCTAGAGATACGCAGTATTTT.

This clonotype was counted at least ten times. The chain couples TRBV6-2 or TRBV6-3 to TRBJ2-3, with 10 bases aligning to TRBD1. The CDR3 extends over 16 amino acids. Germline V gene data show CDR1 as MNHEY and CDR2 as SVGEGT. Losses at the gene ends were 4 bases for V and 4 bases for J; bases not matched to a gene: 8. The CDR3 bases are TGTGCCAGCAGTTTCCGCCTGACAGGGGGCCCAGATACGCAGTATTTT. The encoded protein is CASSFRLTGGPDTQYF.